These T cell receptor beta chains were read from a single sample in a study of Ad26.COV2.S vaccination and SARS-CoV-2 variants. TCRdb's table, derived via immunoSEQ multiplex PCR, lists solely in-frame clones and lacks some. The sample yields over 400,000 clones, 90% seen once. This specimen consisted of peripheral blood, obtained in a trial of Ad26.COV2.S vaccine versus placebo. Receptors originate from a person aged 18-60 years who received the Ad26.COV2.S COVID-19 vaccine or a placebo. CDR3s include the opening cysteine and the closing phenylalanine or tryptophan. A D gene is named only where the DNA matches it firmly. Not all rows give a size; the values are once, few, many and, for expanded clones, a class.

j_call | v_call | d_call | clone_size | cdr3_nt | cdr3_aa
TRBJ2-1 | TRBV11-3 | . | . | TGTGCCAGCAGCCCCTCCCGTGGGGAGGGGGGGAATGAGCAGTTCTTC | CASSPSRGEGGNEQFF
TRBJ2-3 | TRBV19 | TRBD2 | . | TGTGCCACTGGACTAGCGGCCACAGATACGCAGTATTTT | CATGLAATDTQYF
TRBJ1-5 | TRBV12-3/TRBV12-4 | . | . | TGTGCCAGCAGGAGGACGGCTAATCAGCCCCAGCATTTT | CASRRTANQPQHF
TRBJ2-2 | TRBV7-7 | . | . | TGTGCTAGCAGACCTATCAGGGGAAGGAGCGGGGAGCTGTTTTTT | CASRPIRGRSGELFF
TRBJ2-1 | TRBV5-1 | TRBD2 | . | TGCGCCAGCGTGGGGACTAGCGGGAGTCGAAGCTACAATGAGCAGTTCTTC | CASVGTSGSRSYNEQFF
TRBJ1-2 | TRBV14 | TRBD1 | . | TGTGCCAGCAGCCCAGGACAGGGGGCGAGGGGCTACACCTTC | CASSPGQGARGYTF
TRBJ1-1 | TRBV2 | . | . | TGTGCCAGCAGGAAGGACAGTATCGAGCTATCTGAAGCTTTCTTT | CASRKDSIELSEAFF
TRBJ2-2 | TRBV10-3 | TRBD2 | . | TGTGCCATCAGGCTAGCGGGAGGGCCGGCCGGGGAGCTGTTTTTT | CAIRLAGGPAGELFF
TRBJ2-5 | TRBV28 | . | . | TGTGCCAGCATTAACCGAGTAGGGACCCAGTACTTC | CASINRVGTQYF
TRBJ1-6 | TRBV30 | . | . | TGTGCCTGGAGAGACCGGGAGAACCGTAATTCACCCCTCCACTTT | CAWRDRENRNSPLHF
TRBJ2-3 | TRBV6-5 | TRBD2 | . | TGTGCCAGCAGTTACGAACTAGCGCGCCCCACAGATACGCAGTATTTT | CASSYELARPTDTQYF
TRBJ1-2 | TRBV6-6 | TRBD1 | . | TGTGCCAGCAGTGGACCGATGGACAGGGTAGAGTATGGCTACACCTTC | CASSGPMDRVEYGYTF
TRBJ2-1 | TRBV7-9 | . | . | TGTGCCAGCAGCTTAGTCGGTGCCTACAATGAGCAGTTCTTC | CASSLVGAYNEQFF
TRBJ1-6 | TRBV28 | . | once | TGTGCCAGCAGCTCGAATAATTCACCCCTCCACTTT | CASSSNNSPLHF
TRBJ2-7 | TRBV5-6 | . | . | TGTGCCAGCAGCCGGGGGATGGGGTCCTACGAGCAGTACTTC | CASSRGMGSYEQYF
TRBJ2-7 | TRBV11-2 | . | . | TGTGCCAGCAGCTTAGGTTGGGAGGCCACCTACGAGCAGTACTTC | CASSLGWEATYEQYF
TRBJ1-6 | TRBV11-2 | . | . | TGTGCCAGCAGCTTAGAAGGGACAATCAATCCCCTCCACTTT | CASSLEGTINPLHF
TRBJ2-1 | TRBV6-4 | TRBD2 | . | TGTGCCAGCAGTGACGCGACTAGCGGGAGTTACAATGAGCAGTTCTTC | CASSDATSGSYNEQFF
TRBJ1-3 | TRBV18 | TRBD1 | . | TGTGCCAGCTCACCTGGGACAGCCTCTGGAAACACCATATATTTT | CASSPGTASGNTIYF
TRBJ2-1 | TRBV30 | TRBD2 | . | TGTGCCTGGGGACTAGGGGTAGAATACAATGAGCAGTTCTTC | CAWGLGVEYNEQFF
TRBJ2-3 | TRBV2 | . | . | TGTGCCAGCAAGGGGCAGGGGAGCACAGATACGCAGTATTTT | CASKGQGSTDTQYF
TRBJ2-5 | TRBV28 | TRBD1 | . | TGTGCCAGCACAACACCGGGACAGGGACTAGAGACCCAGTACTTC | CASTTPGQGLETQYF
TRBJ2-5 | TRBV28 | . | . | TGTGCCAGCAGTTCCGGGTGGGGGGCCAAAGAGACCCAGTACTTC | CASSSGWGAKETQYF
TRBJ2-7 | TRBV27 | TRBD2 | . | TGTGCCAGCAGTTACGGGACTAGCGGAGACTACGAGCAGTACTTC | CASSYGTSGDYEQYF
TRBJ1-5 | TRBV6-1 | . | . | TGTGCCAGCAGTGATATCTCCGCAGGGGTATATAGCAATCAGCCCCAGCATTTT | CASSDISAGVYSNQPQHF
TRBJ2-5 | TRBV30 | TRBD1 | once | TGTGCCTGGGGGACAGGGGGCATGGAGACCCAGTACTTC | CAWGTGGMETQYF
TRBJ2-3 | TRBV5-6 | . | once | TGTGCCAGCAGCTTGGAGGCAGGGGCACCAGATACGCAGTATTTT | CASSLEAGAPDTQYF
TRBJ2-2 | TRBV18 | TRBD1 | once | TGTGCCAGCTCACCAAAAGGGACAGGGGTTACCGGGGAGCTGTTTTTT | CASSPKGTGVTGELFF
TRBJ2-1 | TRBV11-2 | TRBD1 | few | TGTGCCAGCAGCTTAGTCGGGACAGCCTCCTACAATGAGCAGTTCTTC | CASSLVGTASYNEQFF
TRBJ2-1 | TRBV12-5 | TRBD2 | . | TGTGCTAGTGGTTTGGTACAAGGAGAAGCGGGAGCCTGGAATGAGCAGTTCTTC | CASGLVQGEAGAWNEQFF
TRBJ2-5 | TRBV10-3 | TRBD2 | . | TGTGCCACGACGACTAGCTCCAGCCAAGAGACCCAGTACTTC | CATTTSSSQETQYF
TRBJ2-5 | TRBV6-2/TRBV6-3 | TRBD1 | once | TGTGCCAGCAGTTACGCCCGGGACAGGCTGCGGGGGACCCAGTACTTC | CASSYARDRLRGTQYF
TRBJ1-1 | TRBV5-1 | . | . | TGCGCCAGCAGCTCGGACAGAGAGAACACTGAAGCTTTCTTT | CASSSDRENTEAFF
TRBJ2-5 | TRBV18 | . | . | TGTGCCAGCTCACCATTGGCCAGCCAAGAGACCCAGTACTTC | CASSPLASQETQYF
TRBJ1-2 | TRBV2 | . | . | TGTGCCAGCAGTGACCGGGGCGCTGGCTATGGCTACACCTTC | CASSDRGAGYGYTF
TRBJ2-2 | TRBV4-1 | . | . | TGCGCCAGCAGCCAAGAGGGAGGAGCCGGGGAGCTGTTTTTT | CASSQEGGAGELFF
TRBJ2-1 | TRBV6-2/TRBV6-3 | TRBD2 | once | TGTGCCAGCAGTACCTTAGCGGGAGTCTCCTACAATGAGCAGTTCTTC | CASSTLAGVSYNEQFF
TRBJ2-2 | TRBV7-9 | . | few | TGTGCCAGCAGCGAAACCTTCACCGGGGAGCTGTTTTTT | CASSETFTGELFF
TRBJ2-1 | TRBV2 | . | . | TGTGCCAGCAGCGCCGGGACAAGGGGTTACAATGAGCAGTTCTTC | CASSAGTRGYNEQFF
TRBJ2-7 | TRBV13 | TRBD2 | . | TGTGCCAGCAGCTTGGGCGGGACTATCTACGAGCAGTACTTC | CASSLGGTIYEQYF